This is a list of T cell receptor beta chains from one sample in a study of siplizumab effects on memory and regulatory T cells. Produced via immunoSEQ multiplex PCR; TCRdb's table is partial and in-frame only. Of roughly 82,000 clones in the sample, about 91% were seen once. The material sequenced was Tregs sorted from blood. The origin of the receptors is a human donor in good health. The CDR3 runs from the conserved cysteine through the conserved F or W.

CDR3: CSVEGTYEQYF; V: TRBV29-1
CDR3: CASSLETSGRETQYF; V: TRBV5-4
CDR3: CASRTPDHHPYNEQFF; V: TRBV2
CDR3: CASSLQGFGRGYTF; V: TRBV6-5
CDR3: CASSLHASPGTQYF; V: TRBV7-3
CDR3: CASSPVGGSGANVLTF; V: TRBV2
CDR3: CASSPWGEGLNSPLHF; V: TRBV7-9
CDR3: CADTSGGSGKSDTQYF; V: TRBV2
CDR3: CASSYSGHPNYGYTF; V: TRBV6-5
CDR3: CASSVGNIETQYF; V: TRBV9
CDR3: CASSRQGPTDTQYF; V: TRBV18
CDR3: CASSRDRGLNQPQHF; V: TRBV28
CDR3: CASSPTLVPGQSAGELFF; V: TRBV18
CDR3: CASSLSGPLRDYGYTF; V: TRBV13
CDR3: CAISETDRGPFSLGYGYTF; V: TRBV10-3
CDR3: CASRAQGRVNYGYTF; V: TRBV28
CDR3: CASSLRTGAMTNTEAFF; V: TRBV5-1
CDR3: CASSLETGGPYEQYF; V: TRBV7-6
CDR3: CASSLGGGLETQYF; V: TRBV7-6
CDR3: CASSLTPSSAYGYTF; V: TRBV7-3
CDR3: CAGSQAGVRAGYTF; V: TRBV14
CDR3: CASSVGKTGSSTDTQYF; V: TRBV9
CDR3: CASSLNGGYTF; V: TRBV5-6
CDR3: CASSLGGISSPLHF; V: TRBV7-2
CDR3: CASSLSRTGPYGYTF; V: TRBV28
CDR3: CASKAGGNQETQYF; V: TRBV2
CDR3: CAWRRQGSINYGYTF; V: TRBV30
CDR3: CASSSSQISGNTIYF; V: TRBV5-1
CDR3: CASSLSVSGGYTF; V: TRBV27
CDR3: CASTLRGNPETQYF; V: TRBV5-5
CDR3: CASRNRRVQGYEQYF; V: TRBV6-6
CDR3: CASSPKTAAYNEQFF; V: TRBV6-1
CDR3: CAIREEGVEQFF; V: TRBV10-3
CDR3: CASSLDRAMTRSHGYTF; V: TRBV5-4
CDR3: CASTIGWGTQYF; V: TRBV7-9
CDR3: CATSGDLTGELFF; V: TRBV15
CDR3: CASRPGVTGANVLTF; V: TRBV6-5
CDR3: CSVRWTGYDTQYF; V: TRBV29-1
CDR3: CAIKATGDTQYF; V: TRBV10-3
CDR3: CASSFLGGGSYNEQFF; V: TRBV28
CDR3: CASSTQGPGTEAFF; V: TRBV7-3
CDR3: CSSRTSGTQYF; V: TRBV29-1
CDR3: CASTALQGSSGANVLTF; V: TRBV11-2
CDR3: CASKYWGNRDTEAFF; V: TRBV28
CDR3: CAISAGQLGELFF; V: TRBV10-3
CDR3: CASSFTQEGEKLFF; V: TRBV11-2
CDR3: CASRGGAGEGYTF; V: TRBV9
CDR3: CSVSPYSVNSPLHF; V: TRBV29-1
CDR3: CASTAWGNSPLHF; V: TRBV27
CDR3: CASAEQGTYNSPLHF; V: TRBV19
CDR3: CASSHRQGAGGNTIYF; V: TRBV11-2
CDR3: CASRPFPGQNNYGYTF; V: TRBV28
CDR3: CASSFYGGPTDTQYF; V: TRBV28
CDR3: CASSSSLSGNTIYF; V: TRBV5-1